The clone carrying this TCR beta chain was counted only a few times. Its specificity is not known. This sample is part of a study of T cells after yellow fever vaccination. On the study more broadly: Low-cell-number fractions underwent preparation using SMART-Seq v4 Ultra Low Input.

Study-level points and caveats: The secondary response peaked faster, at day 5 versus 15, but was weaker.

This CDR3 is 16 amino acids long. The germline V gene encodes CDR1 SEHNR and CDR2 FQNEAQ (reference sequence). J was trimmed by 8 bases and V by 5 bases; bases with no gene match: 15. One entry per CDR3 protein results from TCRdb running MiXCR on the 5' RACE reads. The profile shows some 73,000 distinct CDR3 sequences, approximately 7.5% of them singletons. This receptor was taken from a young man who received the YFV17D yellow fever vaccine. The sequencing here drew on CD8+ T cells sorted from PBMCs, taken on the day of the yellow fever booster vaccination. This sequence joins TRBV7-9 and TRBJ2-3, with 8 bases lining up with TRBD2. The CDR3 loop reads CASSPHTSGKGGTQYF. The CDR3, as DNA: TGTGCCAGCAGCCCCCACACTAGCGGCAAAGGCGGTACGCAGTATTTT.